This TCR beta chain was identified during a study of blood T cell repertoires in COVID-19. For the study at large: T cells, B-cell-depleted T cells, or PBMCs provided the cDNA or gDNA that served as material.

Libraries were prepared by immunoSEQ multiplex PCR; TCRdb keeps only in-frame clonotypes and omits some of them. The table records 78,000 or so clones, 87% of them present only once. This TCR was sampled from a woman between 50 and 59 years old with acute or convalescent COVID-19. Sequenced sample: peripheral blood.

In nucleotides, the CDR3 is TGTGCCAGCTCACCCCTACGGAGGGGGGACAGGGGTTCCTACGAGCAGTACTTC. This encodes CASSPLRRGDRGSYEQYF. The chain links TRBV18 to TRBJ2-7; 10 positions match TRBD1. The CDR3 loop spans 18 amino acids. CDR1 and CDR2 from the germline V gene are KGHSH and LQKENI. V lost 3 bases to trimming and J lost 1 base; unmatched junction nucleotides: 12.